This T cell receptor beta chain originates from a study of T cells in Graves' hyperthyroidism and ophthalmopathy. Study observations and caveats: In validation, the model predicted ophthalmopathy. These predictions came a median approximately 6.5 months before onset.

The authors obtained PBMCs from 9 to 10 ml of fresh peripheral blood. RNA transcripts gave rise to amplified TCR beta CDR3 regions. Researchers ran a first-round RT-PCR on the TCR CDR3 using the HTBI primer set. Using its own MiXCR run on the multiplex PCR reads, TCRdb lists one record per CDR3 protein. Of some 580,000 distinct CDR3 sequences detected, more than 15% appear once; the ten largest clones hold less than 3.5%. This clonotype was observed a few times. The antigen is unknown. Sequenced: blood. This sequence was found in a woman aged 40 to 50 with Graves' ophthalmopathy.

The CDR3 nucleotides are TGTGCCAGCTCCCCCTCCAGCGCCAACTATGGCTACACCTTC. Translated: CASSPSSANYGYTF. The chain uses TRBV18 and TRBJ1-2, with D unresolved. The CDR3 has 14 residues. V lost 6 bases to trimming and J lost 2 bases, with 13 bases between them. The germline CDR1 and CDR2 sequences are KGHSH and LQKENI.